One and the same sample provided the 25 T cell receptor beta chains below, sequenced in a study of shared clonotypes between healthy human individuals. TCRdb's copy holds only in-frame clones and misses some; the assay was immunoSEQ multiplex PCR. In the table there are a few hundred thousand clones, about 65% of which are singletons. The material sequenced was memory CD4+ T cells sorted from blood. Noted subset: CD45RA-negative fraction. These receptors originate from a man aged 30 to 39 in good health.

This rearrangement joins TRBV28 to TRBJ2-5; possibly TRBD1 or TRBD2 for D (5 bases each). CDR3 size: 15 residues. With 4 bases removed from V and 1 base from J, the gap between germline ends came to 13 bases. Germline CDR1 is MDHEN and CDR2 is SYDVKM. The CDR3 protein is CASSSPGAGQETQYF. Here the CDR3 DNA reads TGTGCCAGCAGTTCTCCCGGGGCAGGCCAAGAGACCCAGTACTTC.

The chain uses TRBV4-3 and TRBJ2-1; TRBD1 is a possible D gene (5 bases). Trimming took 4 bases from V and 0 from J, leaving 13 bases between them. This CDR3 spans 16 amino acids. Germline V gene lookup returns CDR1 LGHNA and CDR2 YSLEER. The CDR3 spells CASSLKSQGSYNEQFF. DNA for the CDR3: TGCGCCAGCAGCCTGAAAAGCCAGGGCTCCTACAATGAGCAGTTCTTC.

This clone was found a few times. The DNA for the CDR3 is TGTGCCAGCAGCGCCGGGACAGGGCCGCATTTT. Protein sequence: CASSAGTGPHF. The chain has TRBV2 and TRBJ1-5; TRBD1 matches 9 bases. Trimming cost V 6 bases and J 15 bases; bases outside gene matches: 6. CDR1 is SNHLY and CDR2 is FYNNEI in the germline V gene. The CDR3 runs 11 residues. Full variable domain (missing parts from reference TRBV2 and TRBJ1-5): EPEVTQTPSHQVTQMGQEVILRCVPISNHLYFYWYRQILGQKVEFLVSFYNNEISEKSEIFDDQFSVERPDGSNFTLKIRSTKLEDSAMYFCASSAGTGPHFGDGTRLSIL.

The rearrangement links TRBV2 to TRBJ1-5; no clear D gene. The CDR3 has 14 residues. CDR1 is SNHLY and CDR2 is FYNNEI in the germline V gene. Trimming removed 3 bases at V and 0 bases at J, with 6 bases between. The CDR3: CASSEMNSNQPQHF. CDR3 nucleotides: TGTGCCAGCAGTGAGATGAATAGCAATCAGCCCCAGCATTTT.

This clone was seen repeatedly, ten times or more. Other DNA sequences within the sample encode an identical CDR3. This chain connects TRBV28 to TRBJ2-7; D ambiguous. V gave up 2 bases and J gave up 7 bases, with 9 bases separating them. The V gene's germline CDR1 is MDHEN and CDR2 SYDVKM. There are 12 residues in the CDR3. The CDR3 is CASSLTSSEQYF. The CDR3 DNA reads as TGTGCCAGCAGTTTAACGTCTTCGGAGCAGTACTTC.

The chain carries TRBV7-8 and TRBJ2-7, with TRBD2 matching 9 bases. The CDR3 loop spans 15 amino acids. Germline V gene sequence: CDR1 SGHVS, CDR2 FQNEAQ. The V and J ends lost 1 base and 6 bases, in that order; junction bases with no gene match: 7. This chain's CDR3 is CASSLVGGRGIEQYF. In DNA, the CDR3 is TGTGCCAGCAGCTTAGTGGGCGGGAGGGGGATCGAGCAGTACTTC.

The V and J genes are TRBV18 and TRBJ2-1; D unresolved. CDR1 and CDR2 from the germline V gene are KGHSH and LQKENI. CDR3 length: 16 amino acids. The germline V and J ends were trimmed by 0 bases and 3 bases, with 12 bases remaining between them. The CDR3 DNA follows: TGTGCCAGCTCACCACCCCGGACGATTAACTACAATGAGCAGTTCTTC. Its translation is CASSPPRTINYNEQFF. Full variable domain (rest looked up from reference TRBV18 and TRBJ2-1): NAGVMQNPRHLVRRRGQEARLRCSPMKGHSHVYWYRQLPEEGLKFMVYLQKENIIDESGMPKERFSAEFPKEGPSILRIQQVVRGDSAAYFCASSPPRTINYNEQFFGPGTRLTVL.

The chain carries TRBV18 and TRBJ1-2; tentative D call: TRBD1 (5 bases). This CDR3 is 14 amino acids long. From germline, CDR1 is KGHSH and CDR2 LQKENI. V was pared by 1 base and J by 5 bases, with 11 bases between. The DNA of the CDR3 is TGTGCCAGCTCACCACAGGGGACGGCATATGGCTACACCTTC. This sequence encodes CASSPQGTAYGYTF.

A single count supports this clone. The rearrangement uses TRBV28 and TRBJ1-5, with a tentative D call TRBD1 (5 bases). CDR3 length: 15 amino acids. Germline lookup yields CDR1 MDHEN and CDR2 SYDVKM. Trimming removed 2 bases from V and 3 bases from J, with 11 bases in between. CDR3 protein: CASSLPHGANQPQHF. CDR3 coding DNA: TGTGCCAGCAGTTTACCCCACGGGGCCAATCAGCCCCAGCATTTT.

The chain is built from TRBV6-1 and TRBJ2-7; 7 nucleotides align to TRBD1. V lost 3 bases, J lost 2 bases, and 7 bases stayed unmatched. Per germline, CDR1 MNHNS and CDR2 SASEGT. The CDR3 has 15 amino acids. The CDR3 nucleotides read TGTGCCAGCAGTGACCGACAGGGAGTTGCCTACGAGCAGTACTTC. Translated, it gives CASSDRQGVAYEQYF.

The chain carries TRBV11-1 and TRBJ2-1, with D perhaps being TRBD1 or TRBD2 (6 bases each). The CDR3 is made up of 13 amino acids. The V and J ends lost 3 bases and 13 bases respectively, with 16 bases between them. Germline V gene data show CDR1 as SGHAT and CDR2 as FQDESV (reference sequence). DNA for the CDR3: TGTGCCAGCAGCTTCGTTTCGGGGGACACACAGTTCTTC. This gives the protein CASSFVSGDTQFF.

This clone was observed once. The gene calls are TRBV29-1 and TRBJ2-7, with D unclear. Germline V gene sequence: CDR1 SQVTM, CDR2 ANQGSEA. The ends were cut back, 3 bases at V and 4 bases at J, with 13 bases in the middle. CDR3 length: 13 amino acids. Here the CDR3 reads CSVEDGSLYEQYF. The CDR3 nucleotides read TGCAGCGTTGAGGACGGATCCCTTTACGAGCAGTACTTC.

A remark on this clone: The likely explanation is a read error, given a far larger clone one base away. This sequence joins TRBV7-6 and TRBJ2-5, with TRBD2 matching over 11 bases. With 3 bases clipped from V and 4 bases from J, the junction kept 1 base outside the gene matches. The germline V gene has CDR1 SGHVS and CDR2 FNYEAQ. The CDR3 has 14 amino acids. The CDR3, as DNA: TGTGCCAGCAGCTTGGGACTAGCGGCAGAGACCCAGTACTTC. Protein: CASSLGLAAETQYF. The whole variable domain, filled in from reference TRBV7-6 and TRBJ2-5, reads GAGVSQSPRYKVTKRGQDVALRCDPISGHVSLYWYRQALGQGPEFLTYFNYEAQQDKSGLPNDRFSAERPEGSISTLTIQRTEQRDSAMYRCASSLGLAAETQYFGPGTRLLVL.

The DNA for the CDR3 is TGTGCCGGCCGTGGGGGAGGGCTGGAGACCCAGTACTTC. It codes for CAGRGGGLETQYF. The chain links TRBV2 to TRBJ2-5; 7 nucleotides line up with TRBD2. The CDR3 has 13 amino acids. The V gene's germline CDR1 is SNHLY and CDR2 FYNNEI. V dropped 11 bases and J dropped 5; count of bases not matched to a gene: 11. The full variable domain, with the rest looked up from reference TRBV2 and TRBJ2-5, is EPEVTQTPSHQVTQMGQEVILRCVPISNHLYFYWYRQILGQKVEFLVSFYNNEISEKSEIFDDQFSVERPDGSNFTLKIRSTKLEDSAMYFCAGRGGGLETQYFGPGTRLLVL.

The J gene is TRBJ2-3, the V gene TRBV15; D uncertain. V was trimmed by 1 base and J by 2 bases, leaving 7 bases between them. The CDR3 is 14 residues long. Germline CDR1 and CDR2: LNHNV and YYDKDF (reference sequence). The CDR3 sequence is CATSRVQLTDTQYF. The CDR3 nucleotides are TGTGCCACCAGCAGAGTCCAGCTCACAGATACGCAGTATTTT. Full variable domain (missing parts from reference TRBV15 and TRBJ2-3): DAMVIQNPRYQVTQFGKPVTLSCSQTLNHNVMYWYQQKSSQAPKLLFHYYDKDFNNEADTPDNFQSRRPNTSFCFLDIRSPGLGDTAMYLCATSRVQLTDTQYFGPGTRLTVL.

The chain is built from TRBV7-9 and TRBJ1-5, with 8 bases fitting TRBD1. V shed 5 bases and J 6 bases; nucleotides not matched to a gene: 6. CDR3 length: 14 amino acids. Germline loops: CDR1 SEHNR, CDR2 FQNEAQ (reference sequence). The CDR3 bases are TGTGCCAGCAGCCTCCAGGGGGCGGTTCAGCCCCAGCATTTT. It specifies CASSLQGAVQPQHF.

The chain joins TRBV4-3 to TRBJ2-6, with D possibly called TRBD1 or TRBD2 (6 bases each). This CDR3 has 16 amino acids. V was shortened by 1 base and J by 4 bases, with 11 bases between the two germline ends. Germline V gene lookup returns CDR1 LGHNA and CDR2 YSLEER. In nucleotides, the CDR3 is TGCGCCAGCAGCCAAGCGTCGGGGGCAGGGGCCAACGTCCTGACTTTC. Its translation is CASSQASGAGANVLTF.

This clone has a handful of counts. In nucleotides, the CDR3 is TGTGCCAGCAGTTCGGGACTAGCGGGAGGGCCGTTATACGATACGCAGTATTTT. Its translation is CASSSGLAGGPLYDTQYF. This sequence joins TRBV28 and TRBJ2-3; 16 bases match TRBD2. Germline values: CDR1 MDHEN, CDR2 SYDVKM. Germline trimming cut 4 bases from V and 6 bases from J; bases unmatched to any gene: 10. CDR3 length equals 18 residues.

V and J are TRBV9 and TRBJ2-1, with TRBD2 matching 9 bases. The CDR3 contains 16 residues. Germline-derived CDR1 and CDR2 are SGDLS and YYNGEE. Trimming removed 0 bases from V and 6 bases from J; junction bases left unmatched: 7. The CDR3 protein is CASSVAGAGGSNEQFF. CDR3 in DNA: TGTGCCAGCAGCGTAGCTGGGGCGGGAGGGAGCAATGAGCAGTTCTTC.

This clone was counted only a few times. The same CDR3 can be traced to other DNA sequences in this sample. Here the CDR3 reads CAWNRGSYEQYF. In nucleotides, the CDR3 is TGTGCCTGGAACCGGGGATCCTACGAGCAGTACTTC. The V call is TRBV30, the J call TRBJ2-7, with D possibly TRBD2 on 5 matching bases. The germline V and J ends were trimmed by 4 bases and 1 base, with 8 bases remaining between them. CDR1 and CDR2 from the germline V gene are GTSNPN and SVGIG (reference sequence). CDR3 length: 12 amino acids.

With respect to this clone: Other DNA sequences in the sample encode the same CDR3. J is TRBJ2-2 and V is TRBV9, with D unresolved. Germline V gives CDR1 SGDLS, CDR2 YYNGEE. V gave up 0 bases and J gave up 5 bases, with 2 bases separating them. The CDR3 totals 12 residues. CDR3: CASSVVTGELFF. The CDR3 DNA follows: TGTGCCAGCAGCGTAGTTACCGGGGAGCTGTTTTTT.

This chain connects TRBV28 to TRBJ1-4; 7 positions match TRBD1. Trimming removed 11 bases from V and 7 bases from J; junction bases left unmatched: 7. This CDR3 has 12 amino acids. The germline gives CDR1 MDHEN, CDR2 SYDVKM. In DNA, the CDR3 is TGTGCCTGTCAGGGGGGGAGTGAAAAACTGTTTTTT. Protein sequence: CACQGGSEKLFF.

The genes are TRBV5-1 and TRBJ2-7; 10 bases line up with TRBD2. CDR1 is SGHRS and CDR2 is YFSETQ in the germline V gene. With V trimmed by 2 bases and J by 4 bases, 21 bases remained unmatched. This CDR3 comprises 20 residues. This CDR3 reads CASSFVDSHFRTSGKYEQYF. The CDR3, as DNA: TGCGCCAGCAGCTTCGTGGATTCCCACTTTAGAACTAGCGGGAAATACGAGCAGTACTTC.

This clone was seen only a few times. The V call is TRBV7-9, the J call TRBJ2-1; D gene ambiguous. The CDR3 totals 15 residues. V was shortened by 2 bases and J by 7 bases, with 15 bases between the two germline ends. Looked up from germline, CDR1 is SEHNR and CDR2 is FQNEAQ (reference sequence). The CDR3, as DNA: TGTGCCAGCAGCTTACTATTAGGGCCAAGAAATGAGCAGTTCTTC. This encodes CASSLLLGPRNEQFF.

The chain couples TRBV9 to TRBJ2-7, with D tentatively TRBD1 (6 bases). The CDR3 totals 14 residues. The V and J ends lost 4 bases and 4 bases respectively, with 15 bases between them. Germline V CDR1 and CDR2: SGDLS, YYNGEE. CDR3: CASSQQGIGYEQYF. DNA of the CDR3: TGTGCCAGCAGCCAACAGGGAATAGGGTACGAGCAGTACTTC.